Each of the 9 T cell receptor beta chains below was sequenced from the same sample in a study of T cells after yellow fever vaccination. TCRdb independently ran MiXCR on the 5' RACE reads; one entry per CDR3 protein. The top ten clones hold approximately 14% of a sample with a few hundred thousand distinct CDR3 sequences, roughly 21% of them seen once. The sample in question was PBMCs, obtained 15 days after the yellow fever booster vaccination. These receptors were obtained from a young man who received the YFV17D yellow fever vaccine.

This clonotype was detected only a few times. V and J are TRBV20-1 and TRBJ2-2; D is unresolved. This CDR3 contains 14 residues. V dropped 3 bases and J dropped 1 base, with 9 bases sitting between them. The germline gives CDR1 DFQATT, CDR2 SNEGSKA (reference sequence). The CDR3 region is CSASSSGNTGELFF. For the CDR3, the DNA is TGCAGTGCTAGTAGCTCTGGGAACACCGGGGAGCTGTTTTTT.

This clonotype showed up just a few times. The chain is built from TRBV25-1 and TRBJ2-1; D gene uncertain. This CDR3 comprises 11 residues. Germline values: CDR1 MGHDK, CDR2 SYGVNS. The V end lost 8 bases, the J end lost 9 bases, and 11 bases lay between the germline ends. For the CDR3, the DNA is TGTGCCAGCGCCCAAGTCGCTGAGCAGTTCTTC. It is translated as CASAQVAEQFF. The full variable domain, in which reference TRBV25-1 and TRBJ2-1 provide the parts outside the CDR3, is EADIYQTPRYLVIGTGKKITLECSQTMGHDKMYWYQQDPGMELHLIHYSYGVNSTEKGDLSSESTVSRIRTEHFPLTLESARPSHTSQYLCASAQVAEQFFGPGTRLTVL.

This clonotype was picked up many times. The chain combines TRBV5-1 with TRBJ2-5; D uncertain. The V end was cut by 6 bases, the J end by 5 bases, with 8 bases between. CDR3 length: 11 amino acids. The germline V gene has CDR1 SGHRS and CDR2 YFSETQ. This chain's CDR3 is CASKASETQYF. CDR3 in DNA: TGCGCCAGCAAGGCCAGCGAGACCCAGTACTTC.

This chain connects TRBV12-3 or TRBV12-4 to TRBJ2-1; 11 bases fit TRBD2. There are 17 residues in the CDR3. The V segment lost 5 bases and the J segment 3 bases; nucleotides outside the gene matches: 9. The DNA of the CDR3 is TGTGCCAGCAGTGAACTAGCGGGAGCGAGCCTCTACAATGAGCAGTTCTTC. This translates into CASSELAGASLYNEQFF.

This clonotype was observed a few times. The CDR3 sequence is CSVLVKNSYEQYF. The CDR3 DNA sequence: TGCAGCGTTCTTGTCAAAAACTCCTACGAGCAGTACTTC. The chain carries TRBV29-1 and TRBJ2-7; no firm D call. The germline V and J ends were trimmed by 5 bases and 0 bases, with 11 bases remaining between them. CDR1 and CDR2 (germline): SQVTM, ANQGSEA. The CDR3 runs 13 residues.

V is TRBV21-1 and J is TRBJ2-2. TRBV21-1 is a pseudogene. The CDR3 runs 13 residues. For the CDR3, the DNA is TGTGCCAGCCGACCCCAAGACACCGGGGAGCTGTTTTTT. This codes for CASRPQDTGELFF.

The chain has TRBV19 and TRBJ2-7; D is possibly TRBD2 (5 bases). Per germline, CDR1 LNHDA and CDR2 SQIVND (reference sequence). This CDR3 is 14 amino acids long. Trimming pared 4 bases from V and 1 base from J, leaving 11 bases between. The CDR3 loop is CASSNRGLSYEQYF. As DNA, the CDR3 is TGTGCCAGTAGTAACCGTGGACTTTCCTACGAGCAGTACTTC.

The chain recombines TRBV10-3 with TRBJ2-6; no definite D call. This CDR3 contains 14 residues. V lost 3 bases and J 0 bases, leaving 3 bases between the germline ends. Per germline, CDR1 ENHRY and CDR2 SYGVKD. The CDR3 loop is CAISEYSGANVLTF. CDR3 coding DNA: TGTGCCATCAGTGAATACTCTGGGGCCAACGTCCTGACTTTC.

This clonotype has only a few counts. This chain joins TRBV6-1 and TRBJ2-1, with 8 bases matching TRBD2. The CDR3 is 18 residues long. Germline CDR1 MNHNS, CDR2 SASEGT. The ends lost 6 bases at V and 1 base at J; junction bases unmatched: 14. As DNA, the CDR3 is TGTGCCAGCAGGCGTAGCAAGCGGGAGTCTATTTCCTACAATGAGCAGTTCTTC. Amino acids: CASRRSKRESISYNEQFF.